Listed below are T cell receptor beta chains from one sample, sequenced in a study of OX40 agonist ivuxolimab in advanced cancers. Clones were sequenced by immunoSEQ multiplex PCR, and TCRdb holds only the in-frame ones, with some missing. The table has 50,000 to 75,000 clones, about nine tenths seen once. Sequencing used CD4+ or CD8+ T cells sorted from blood, obtained in a trial of the OX40 agonist ivuxolimab. The receptors stem from an adult with an advanced solid tumor such as melanoma, head and neck, liver or kidney cancer. Each CDR3 is given without its conserved first and last residue. A row's size may be missing; if present it is once, few, many or a size class.

>.|TRBV5-1|TRBJ2-1
ASSLDLLSSYNEQF
>.|TRBV11-2|TRBJ2-1
ASSLEAGNYNEQF
>.|TRBV4-2|TRBJ1-1
ASSERTGGNTEAF
>.|TRBV30|TRBJ1-5
AWSNRGHQPQH
>.|TRBV20-1|TRBJ2-7
SARTTYEQY
>once|TRBV5-4|TRBJ2-5
ASSFSGRLDETQY
>.|TRBV9|TRBJ1-2
ASSVGNSNYGYT
>.|TRBV7-2|TRBJ2-2
ASSLSAGAGSGELF
>.|TRBV7-6|TRBJ2-3
ASSLGRGGETDTQY
>few|TRBV28|TRBJ2-7
AGSSLLAGLDEQY
>few|TRBV5-6|TRBJ2-5
ASSGQTADASSTQY
>.|TRBV13|TRBJ2-2
ASSLVLAGAGELF
>.|TRBV29-1|TRBJ2-3
SFWTGSMNTQY
>.|TRBV19|TRBJ1-2
ASSPAGQEGYT
>.|TRBV11-2|TRBJ1-1
ASSFWTGNTEAF
>.|TRBV5-1|TRBJ2-1
ASRKQGAEDEQF
>.|TRBV9|TRBJ2-7
ASSQGQGQQY